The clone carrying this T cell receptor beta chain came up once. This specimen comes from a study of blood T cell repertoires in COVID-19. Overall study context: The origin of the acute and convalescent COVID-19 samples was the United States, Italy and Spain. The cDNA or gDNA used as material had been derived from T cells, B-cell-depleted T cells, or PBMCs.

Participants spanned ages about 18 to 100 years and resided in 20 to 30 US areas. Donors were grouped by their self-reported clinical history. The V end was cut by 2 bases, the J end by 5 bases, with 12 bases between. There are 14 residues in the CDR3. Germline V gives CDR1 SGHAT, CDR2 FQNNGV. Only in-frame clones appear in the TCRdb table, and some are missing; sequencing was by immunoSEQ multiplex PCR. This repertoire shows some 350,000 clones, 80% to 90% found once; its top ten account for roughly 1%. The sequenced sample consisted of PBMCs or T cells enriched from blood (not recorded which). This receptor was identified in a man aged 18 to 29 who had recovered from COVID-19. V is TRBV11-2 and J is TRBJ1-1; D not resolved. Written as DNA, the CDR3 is TGTGCCAGCAGCTTAAGCGGGAGAGGGACTGAAGCTTTCTTT. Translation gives CASSLSGRGTEAFF.